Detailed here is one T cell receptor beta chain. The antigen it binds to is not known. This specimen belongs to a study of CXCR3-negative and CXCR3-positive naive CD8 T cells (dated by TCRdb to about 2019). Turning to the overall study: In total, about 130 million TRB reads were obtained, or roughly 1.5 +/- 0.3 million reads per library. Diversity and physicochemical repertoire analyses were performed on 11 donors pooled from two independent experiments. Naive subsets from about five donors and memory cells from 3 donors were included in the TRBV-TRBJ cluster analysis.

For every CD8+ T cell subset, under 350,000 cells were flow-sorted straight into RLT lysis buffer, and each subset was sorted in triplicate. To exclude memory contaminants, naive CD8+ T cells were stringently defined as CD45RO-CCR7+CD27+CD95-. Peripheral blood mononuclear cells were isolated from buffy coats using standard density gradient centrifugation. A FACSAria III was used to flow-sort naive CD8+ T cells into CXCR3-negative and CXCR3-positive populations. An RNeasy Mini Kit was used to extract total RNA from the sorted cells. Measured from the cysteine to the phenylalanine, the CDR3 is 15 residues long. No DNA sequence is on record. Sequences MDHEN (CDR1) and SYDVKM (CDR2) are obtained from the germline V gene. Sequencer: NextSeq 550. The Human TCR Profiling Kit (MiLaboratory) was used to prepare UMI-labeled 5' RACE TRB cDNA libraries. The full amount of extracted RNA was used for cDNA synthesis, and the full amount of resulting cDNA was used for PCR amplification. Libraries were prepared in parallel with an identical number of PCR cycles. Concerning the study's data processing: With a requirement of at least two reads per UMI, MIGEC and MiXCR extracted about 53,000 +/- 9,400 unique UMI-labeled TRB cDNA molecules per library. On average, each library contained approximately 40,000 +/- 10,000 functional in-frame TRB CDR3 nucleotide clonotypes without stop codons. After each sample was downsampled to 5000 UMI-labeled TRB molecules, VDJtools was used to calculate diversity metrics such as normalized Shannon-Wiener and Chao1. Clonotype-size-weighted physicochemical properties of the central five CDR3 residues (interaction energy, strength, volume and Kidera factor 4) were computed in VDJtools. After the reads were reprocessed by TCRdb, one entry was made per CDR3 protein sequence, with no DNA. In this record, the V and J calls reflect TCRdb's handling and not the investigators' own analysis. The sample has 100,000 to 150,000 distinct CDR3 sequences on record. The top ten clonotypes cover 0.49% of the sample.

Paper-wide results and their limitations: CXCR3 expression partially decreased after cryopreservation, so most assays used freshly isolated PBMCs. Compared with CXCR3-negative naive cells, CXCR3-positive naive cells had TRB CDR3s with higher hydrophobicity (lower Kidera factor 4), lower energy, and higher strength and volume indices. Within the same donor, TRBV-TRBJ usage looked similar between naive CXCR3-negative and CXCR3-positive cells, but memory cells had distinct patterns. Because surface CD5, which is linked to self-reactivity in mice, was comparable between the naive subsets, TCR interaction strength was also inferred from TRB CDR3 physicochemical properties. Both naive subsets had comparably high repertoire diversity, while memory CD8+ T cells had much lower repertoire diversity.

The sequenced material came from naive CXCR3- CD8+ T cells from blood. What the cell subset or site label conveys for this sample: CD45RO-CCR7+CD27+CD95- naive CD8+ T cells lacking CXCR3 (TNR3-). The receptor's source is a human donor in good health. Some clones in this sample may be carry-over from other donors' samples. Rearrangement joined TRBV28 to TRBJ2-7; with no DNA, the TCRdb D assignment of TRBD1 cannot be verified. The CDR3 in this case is CASSQAGTGLYEQYF.